The source of this T cell receptor (beta chain) is a study of shared clonotypes between healthy human individuals. The V and J ends lost 1 base and 6 bases respectively, with 7 bases between them. Germline CDR1 and CDR2: KGHSH and LQKENI. This CDR3 comprises 13 residues. Study-level points and caveats: Clonotypes shared by all four sorted-subset donors had higher generation probabilities than non-shared clonotypes.

Points on this clone: The antigen is unknown. Other nucleotide sequences in the sample specify the same CDR3.

The data were produced by immunoSEQ multiplex PCR, yet TCRdb's version contains in-frame clones alone and is incomplete. The table has more than 500,000 clones, 95% to 97% seen once. This clonotype was obtained from a woman younger than 45 in good health. Sequenced sample: naive CD4+ T cells sorted from blood. Sample subset: CD45RA+ positively selected. The J gene is TRBJ1-5, the V gene TRBV18, with D maybe TRBD1 (6 bases). For the CDR3, the DNA is TGTGCCAGCTCACCACGGACAGCTCAGCCCCAGCATTTT. Encoded protein: CASSPRTAQPQHF.